This entry is about one T cell receptor (beta chain). The germline V gene encodes CDR1 KGHSH and CDR2 LQKENI. The length of the CDR3 is 16 residues. These data originate in a study of T cells expressing NK-cell markers. TCRdb reprocessed the 5' RACE reads and reports one entry per CDR3 protein, with no DNA. Its table records hundreds of thousands of distinct CDR3 sequences. The genes are TRBV18 and TRBJ1-3; TCRdb indicates TRBD1, and absent DNA this call remains unverified. The source material was blood T cells: a sorted CD56 or NKG2C T cell subset, CD4+ or CD8+ T cells, or bulk PBMC T cells (not recorded which). The clonotype originates from a woman between 18 and 69 years old in good health. The CDR3 here is CASSPDGRYSGNTIYF.